The 12 T cell receptor beta chains listed next were all sequenced from one sample in a study of blood T cells in healthy people across ages. Combining a sample-barcoded 5' primer with a J-beta primer mix, a second PCR ran for about 7 to 11 cycles. TCRdb independently ran MiXCR on the 5' RACE reads; one entry per CDR3 protein. The sample contains under 700,000 distinct CDR3 sequences, less than 25% of which appear only once. These data also formed part of another study, on T cells of mothers and their children.

The source material was blood. The receptor set was obtained from a boy between 10 and 17 years old in good health.

This clonotype came up a few times. CDR3 sequence reads: CASSPRTEADTQYF. Here the CDR3 DNA reads TGTGCCAGCAGTCCTAGGACAGAGGCAGATACGCAGTATTTT. The chain combines TRBV28 with TRBJ2-3; TRBD1 might be the D (6 bases). Looked up from germline, CDR1 is MDHEN and CDR2 is SYDVKM. Deletions cut 5 bases from V and 4 bases from J, with 13 bases between. This CDR3 is 14 amino acids long.

V gene TRBV7-3 combines with J gene TRBJ2-1, with D possibly TRBD2 on 6 matching bases. Germline V gives CDR1 SGHTA, CDR2 FQGTGA. V gave up 5 bases and J gave up 0 bases, with 11 bases separating them. This CDR3 is built from 15 residues. DNA of the CDR3: TGTGCCAGCAGCCCGGGACTCTACTCCTACAATGAGCAGTTCTTC. It yields the protein CASSPGLYSYNEQFF.

This sequence joins TRBV24-1 and TRBJ2-5, with 11 nucleotides matching TRBD2. The J call may be in error: the DNA end matches TRBJ2-1 better. The CDR3 spans 17 residues. From germline, CDR1 is KGHDR and CDR2 SFDVKD. The CDR3 sequence is CATSGLTRLAGYNEQFF. The CDR3 DNA is TGTGCCACCAGTGGATTGACCCGACTAGCGGGATACAATGAGCAGTTCTTC.

Only one count was recorded for this clonotype. This chain connects TRBV11-2 to TRBJ2-7; perhaps TRBD1 as D (6 bases). This CDR3 has 13 residues. Trimming pared 3 bases from V and 3 bases from J, leaving 9 bases between. CDR1 is SGHAT and CDR2 is FQNNGV in the germline V gene. The CDR3 spells CASSLRQVYEQYF. CDR3 in DNA: TGTGCCAGCAGCTTGAGACAGGTCTACGAGCAGTACTTC.

V is TRBV12-3 or TRBV12-4 and J is TRBJ1-1; D not certain. The CDR3 runs to 11 residues. V lost 7 bases and J lost 3, with 6 bases in between. The CDR3: CASKRYTEAFF. The CDR3 DNA sequence: TGTGCCAGCAAACGGTACACTGAAGCTTTCTTT.

The rearrangement links TRBV7-2 to TRBJ2-2; no reliable D call. V shed 1 base and J shed 1 base, with 7 bases lying between them. The CDR3 spans 15 residues. Germline values: CDR1 SGHTA, CDR2 FQGNSA. CDR3 coding DNA: TGTGCCAGCAGCTTAGGCCACAAGAACACCGGGGAGCTGTTTTTT. Translated, it gives CASSLGHKNTGELFF.

The chain is built from TRBV12-3 or TRBV12-4 and TRBJ2-2, with D unresolved. This CDR3 spans 16 amino acids. Trimming shortened V by 0 bases and J by 4 bases, and 12 bases separated the two germline ends. CDR3 protein: CASSLAPPPATGELFF. DNA for the CDR3: TGTGCCAGCAGTTTAGCGCCTCCCCCCGCCACCGGGGAGCTGTTTTTT.

The V call is TRBV7-9, the J call TRBJ2-7; D remains unclear. The CDR3 is made up of 14 amino acids. Looked up from germline, CDR1 is SEHNR and CDR2 is FQNEAQ (reference sequence). The V end was cut by 6 bases, the J end by 3 bases, with 15 bases between. The DNA for the CDR3 is TGTGCCAGCAGTTCCCCTCCTAGACTCTACGAGCAGTACTTC. Its translation: CASSSPPRLYEQYF.

In its sample, this clonotype was seen a few times. The gene calls are TRBV4-1 and TRBJ2-1; D not resolved. CDR1 and CDR2 (germline): MGHRA, YSYEKL. CDR3 size: 14 residues. V lost 0 bases and J lost 3, with 6 bases in between. The DNA of the CDR3 is TGCGCCAGCAGCCAAGAAAGTGACTACAATGAGCAGTTCTTC. Protein sequence: CASSQESDYNEQFF.

This clonotype has just a few counts. V gene TRBV30 combines with J gene TRBJ2-7; D gene unclear. This CDR3 has 13 residues. V was cut by 3 bases and J by 2 bases, with 11 bases left in between. Germline CDR1 and CDR2: GTSNPN and SVGIG (reference sequence). As DNA, the CDR3 is TGTGCCTGGAGGGTAAAAGCAACCTACGAGCAGTACTTC. As protein: CAWRVKATYEQYF.

The rearrangement joins TRBV11-2 to TRBJ2-3; possibly TRBD2 for D (5 bases). Germline V gene data show CDR1 as SGHAT and CDR2 as FQNNGV. Trimming removed 5 bases at V and 3 bases at J, with 12 bases between. The CDR3 loop spans 14 amino acids. The CDR3 region has the DNA TGTGCCAGCAGCCCCGGGGTGGGGACAGATACGCAGTATTTT. Encoded protein: CASSPGVGTDTQYF.

This sequence joins TRBV19 and TRBJ2-2; D may correspond to TRBD1 or TRBD2 (5 bases each). The CDR3 totals 21 residues. Germline CDR1 is LNHDA and CDR2 is SQIVND (reference sequence). Trimming pared 9 bases from V and 0 bases from J, leaving 32 bases between. CDR3 sequence reads: CARGTVPREHPSLANTGELFF. The CDR3 region has the DNA TGTGCCAGGGGGACGGTCCCTCGCGAACACCCATCACTCGCGAACACCGGGGAGCTGTTTTTT.